Listed below are T cell receptor beta chains from one sample, sequenced in a study of T cell repertoires in cytomegalovirus infection. TCRdb ran MiXCR on the reads and lists one entry per CDR3 protein. The sample includes approximately 700,000 distinct CDR3 sequences, less than 40% of them seen just once. Sequences were obtained from PBMCs. Source of these receptors: a human donor in good health (CMV status not recorded). Some clones in this sample may be carry-over from other donors' samples. CDR3s leave out the opening cysteine and the closing phenylalanine or tryptophan.

V gene: TRBV6-4; CDR3 length: 12; J gene: TRBJ2-1; CDR3 protein: ASSEAGGPGEQF
V gene: TRBV12-3/TRBV12-4; CDR3 length: 12; J gene: TRBJ2-7; CDR3 protein: ASSVGSGGDEQY
V gene: TRBV6-2/TRBV6-3; CDR3 length: 13; J gene: TRBJ2-1; CDR3 protein: ASSYGDRAYNEQF
V gene: TRBV7-9; CDR3 length: 15; J gene: TRBJ1-2; CDR3 protein: ASSFIRVGAGDYGYT
V gene: TRBV28; CDR3 length: 14; J gene: TRBJ2-3; CDR3 protein: ASSLSAGVGTDRQY
V gene: TRBV20-1; CDR3 length: 12; J gene: TRBJ2-1; CDR3 protein: SAPPSGSYNEQF
V gene: TRBV27; CDR3 length: 13; J gene: TRBJ2-5; CDR3 protein: ASSRDARYQETQY
V gene: TRBV10-3; CDR3 length: 17; J gene: TRBJ2-4; CDR3 protein: AISQNSQGAVGAKNIQY
V gene: TRBV7-8; CDR3 length: 14; J gene: TRBJ1-2; CDR3 protein: ASSLSPQTVRTGYT
V gene: TRBV7-2; CDR3 length: 15; J gene: TRBJ2-1; CDR3 protein: ASSLQSKGVVYNEQF
V gene: TRBV4-1; CDR3 length: 9; J gene: TRBJ2-5; CDR3 protein: ASSPEETQS
V gene: TRBV9; CDR3 length: 16; J gene: TRBJ2-3; CDR3 protein: ASSPDDLGLAAQGTQY
V gene: TRBV20-1; CDR3 length: 10; J gene: TRBJ1-2; CDR3 protein: RSSAGGYGYT
V gene: TRBV7-9; CDR3 length: 14; J gene: TRBJ1-5; CDR3 protein: ASSLGGRDSNQPQH
V gene: TRBV28; CDR3 length: 14; J gene: TRBJ1-2; CDR3 protein: ASSSNMGQGNYGYT
V gene: TRBV12-5; CDR3 length: 13; J gene: TRBJ2-3; CDR3 protein: ASGLRASGTDTQY
V gene: TRBV7-9; CDR3 length: 14; J gene: TRBJ2-7; CDR3 protein: ASNKLPGTGTHEQY
V gene: TRBV6-1; CDR3 length: 13; J gene: TRBJ1-4; CDR3 protein: ASSAPGSEGGKLF
V gene: TRBV7-9; CDR3 length: 15; J gene: TRBJ2-7; CDR3 protein: ASSLMVSGGPGYEQY
V gene: TRBV12-3/TRBV12-4; CDR3 length: 13; J gene: TRBJ1-1; CDR3 protein: ASRMGESSNTEAF
V gene: TRBV4-1; CDR3 length: 14; J gene: TRBJ2-5; CDR3 protein: ASSQRWEPPTETQY